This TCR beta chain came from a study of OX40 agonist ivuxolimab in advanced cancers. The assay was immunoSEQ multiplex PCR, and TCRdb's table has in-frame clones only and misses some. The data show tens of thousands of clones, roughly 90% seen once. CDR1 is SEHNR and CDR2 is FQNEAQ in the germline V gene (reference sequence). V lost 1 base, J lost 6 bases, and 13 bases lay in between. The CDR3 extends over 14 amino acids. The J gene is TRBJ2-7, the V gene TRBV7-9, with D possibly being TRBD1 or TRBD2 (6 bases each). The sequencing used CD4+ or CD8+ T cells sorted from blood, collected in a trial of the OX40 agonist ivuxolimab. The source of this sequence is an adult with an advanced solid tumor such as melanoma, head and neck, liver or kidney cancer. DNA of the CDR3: TGTGCCAGCAGCTTAGGGGCAGGGGAGGTCGAGCAGTACTTC. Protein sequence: CASSLGAGEVEQYF.